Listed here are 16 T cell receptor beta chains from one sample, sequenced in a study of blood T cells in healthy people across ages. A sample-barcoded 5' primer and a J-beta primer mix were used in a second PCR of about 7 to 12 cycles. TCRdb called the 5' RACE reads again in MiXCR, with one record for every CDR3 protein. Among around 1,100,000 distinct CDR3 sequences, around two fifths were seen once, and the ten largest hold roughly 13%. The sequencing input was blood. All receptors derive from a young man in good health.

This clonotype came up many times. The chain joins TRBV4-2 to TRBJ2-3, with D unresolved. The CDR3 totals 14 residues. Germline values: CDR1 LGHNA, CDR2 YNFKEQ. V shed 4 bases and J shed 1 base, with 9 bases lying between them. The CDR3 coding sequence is TGTGCCAGCAGCCGTGGATCGGGCACAGATACGCAGTATTTT. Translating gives CASSRGSGTDTQYF.

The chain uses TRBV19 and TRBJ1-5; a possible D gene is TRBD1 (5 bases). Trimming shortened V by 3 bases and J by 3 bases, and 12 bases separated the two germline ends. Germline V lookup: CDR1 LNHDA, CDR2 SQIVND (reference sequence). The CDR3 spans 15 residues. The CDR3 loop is CASSIFPGANQPQHF. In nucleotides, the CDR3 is TGTGCCAGTAGTATTTTTCCTGGGGCCAATCAGCCCCAGCATTTT.

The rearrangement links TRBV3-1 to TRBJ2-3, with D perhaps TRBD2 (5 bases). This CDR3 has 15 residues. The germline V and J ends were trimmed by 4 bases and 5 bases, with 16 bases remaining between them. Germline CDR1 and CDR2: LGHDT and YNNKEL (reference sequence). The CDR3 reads CASSPGLGAGDTQYF. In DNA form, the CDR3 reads TGTGCCAGCAGCCCAGGACTGGGCGCCGGAGATACGCAGTATTTT.

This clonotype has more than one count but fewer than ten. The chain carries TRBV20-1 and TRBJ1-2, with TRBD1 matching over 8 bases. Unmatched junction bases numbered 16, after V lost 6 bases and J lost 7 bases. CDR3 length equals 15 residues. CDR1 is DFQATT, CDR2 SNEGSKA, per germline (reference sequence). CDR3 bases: TGCAGTGCCCTCCTAACCGGGACAGGAGGCTCTGGCTACACCTTC. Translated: CSALLTGTGGSGYTF.

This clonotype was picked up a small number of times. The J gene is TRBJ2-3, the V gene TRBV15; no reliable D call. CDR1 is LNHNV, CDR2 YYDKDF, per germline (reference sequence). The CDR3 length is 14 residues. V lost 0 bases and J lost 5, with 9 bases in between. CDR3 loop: CATSRDPAGDTQYF. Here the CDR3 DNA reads TGTGCCACCAGCAGAGATCCCGCAGGAGATACGCAGTATTTT.

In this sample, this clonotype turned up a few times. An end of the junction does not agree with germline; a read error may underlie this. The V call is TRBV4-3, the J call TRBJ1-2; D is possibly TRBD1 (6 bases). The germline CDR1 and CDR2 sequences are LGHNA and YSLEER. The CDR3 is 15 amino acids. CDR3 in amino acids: CASSQGTEANYGYTF. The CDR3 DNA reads TGCGCCAGCAGCCAAGGGACAGAGGCTAACTATGGTTACACCTTC.

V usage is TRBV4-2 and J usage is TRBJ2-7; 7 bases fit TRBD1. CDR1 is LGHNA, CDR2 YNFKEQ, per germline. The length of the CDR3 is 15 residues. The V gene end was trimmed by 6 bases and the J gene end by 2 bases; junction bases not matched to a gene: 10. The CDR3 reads CASRPNRDRTYEQYF. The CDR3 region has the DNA TGTGCCAGCAGACCCAACCGGGACAGAACCTACGAGCAGTACTTC.

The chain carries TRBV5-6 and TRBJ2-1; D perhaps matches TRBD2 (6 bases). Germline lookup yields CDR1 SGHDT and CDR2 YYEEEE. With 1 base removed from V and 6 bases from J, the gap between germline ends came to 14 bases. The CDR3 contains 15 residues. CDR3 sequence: CASSLYQAGGNEQFF. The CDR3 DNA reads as TGTGCCAGCAGCTTGTATCAGGCCGGGGGCAATGAGCAGTTCTTC. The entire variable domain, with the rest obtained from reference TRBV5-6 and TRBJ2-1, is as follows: DAGVTQSPTHLIKTRGQQVTLRCSPKSGHDTVSWYQQALGQGPQFIFQYYEEEERQRGNFPDRFSGHQFPNYSSELNVNALLLGDSALYLCASSLYQAGGNEQFFGPGTRLTVL.

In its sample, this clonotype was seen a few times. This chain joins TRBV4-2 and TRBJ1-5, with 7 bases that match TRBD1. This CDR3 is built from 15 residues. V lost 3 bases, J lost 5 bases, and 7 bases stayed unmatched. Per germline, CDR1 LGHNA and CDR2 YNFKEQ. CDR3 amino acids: CASSHDRDSHQPQHF. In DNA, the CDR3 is TGTGCCAGCAGCCACGATAGGGACAGTCATCAGCCCCAGCATTTT.

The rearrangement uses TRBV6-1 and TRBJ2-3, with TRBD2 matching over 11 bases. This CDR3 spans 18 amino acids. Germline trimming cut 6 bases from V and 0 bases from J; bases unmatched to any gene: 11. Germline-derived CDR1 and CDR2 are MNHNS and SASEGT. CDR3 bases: TGTGCCAGCAGACCGAGACTAGCGGGGAAGGCGAGCACAGATACGCAGTATTTT. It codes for CASRPRLAGKASTDTQYF.

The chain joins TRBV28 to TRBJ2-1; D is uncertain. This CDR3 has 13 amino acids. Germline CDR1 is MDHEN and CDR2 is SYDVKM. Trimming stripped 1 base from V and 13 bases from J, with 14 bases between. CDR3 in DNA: TGTGCCAGCAGTTTATTGAACGCCCGTTTTCAGTTCTTC. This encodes CASSLLNARFQFF.

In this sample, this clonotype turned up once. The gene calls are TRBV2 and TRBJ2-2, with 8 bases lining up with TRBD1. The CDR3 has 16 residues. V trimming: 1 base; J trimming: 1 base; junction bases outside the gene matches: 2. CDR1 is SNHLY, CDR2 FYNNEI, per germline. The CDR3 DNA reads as TGTGCCAGCAGTGAAGGACAGGGGAGGAACACCGGGGAGCTGTTTTTT. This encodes CASSEGQGRNTGELFF.

The CDR3 DNA follows: TGCAGTGCTAGAGATTCCGGGACAGGGGATAGCGTTAGCAATCAGCCCCAGCATTTT. Encoded protein: CSARDSGTGDSVSNQPQHF. This sequence joins TRBV20-1 and TRBJ1-5; 10 bases match TRBD1. V shed 0 bases and J 0 bases; nucleotides not matched to a gene: 11. Germline V CDR1 and CDR2: DFQATT, SNEGSKA (reference sequence). This CDR3 region has 19 residues.

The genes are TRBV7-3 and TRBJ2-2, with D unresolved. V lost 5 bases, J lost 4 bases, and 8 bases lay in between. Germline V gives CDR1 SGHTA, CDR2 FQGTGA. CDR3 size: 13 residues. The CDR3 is CASSPETTGELFF. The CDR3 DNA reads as TGTGCCAGCAGCCCCGAAACCACCGGGGAGCTGTTTTTT. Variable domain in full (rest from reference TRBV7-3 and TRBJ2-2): GAGVSQTPSNKVTEKGKYVELRCDPISGHTALYWYRQSLGQGPEFLIYFQGTGAADDSGLPNDRFFAVRPEGSVSTLKIQRTERGDSAVYLCASSPETTGELFFGEGSRLTVL.

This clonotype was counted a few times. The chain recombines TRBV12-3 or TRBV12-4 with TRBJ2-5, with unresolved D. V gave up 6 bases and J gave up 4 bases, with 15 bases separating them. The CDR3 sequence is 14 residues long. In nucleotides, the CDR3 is TGTGCCAGCAGCCCCCGGGTCCATGGAGAGACCCAGTACTTC. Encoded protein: CASSPRVHGETQYF.

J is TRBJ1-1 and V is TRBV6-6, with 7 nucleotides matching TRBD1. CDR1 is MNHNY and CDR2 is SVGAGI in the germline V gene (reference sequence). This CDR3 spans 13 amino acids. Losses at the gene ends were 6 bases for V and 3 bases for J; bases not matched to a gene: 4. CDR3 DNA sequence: TGTGCCAGCAGCCAGGGGGGATACACTGAAGCTTTCTTT. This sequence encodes CASSQGGYTEAFF.